This T cell receptor beta chain is drawn from a study of OX40 agonist ivuxolimab in advanced cancers. Whole-study context: Head and neck, renal cell, melanoma or hepatocellular carcinoma were the cancers that dose-escalation patients had.

Generated by immunoSEQ multiplex PCR, the TCRdb table keeps only in-frame clones and is missing some. This table has around 20,000 clones, around 70% appearing once. This clone has more than one count but fewer than ten. This TCR derives from an adult with an advanced solid tumor such as melanoma, head and neck, liver or kidney cancer. This sample comprised CD4+ or CD8+ T cells sorted from blood, obtained in a trial of the OX40 agonist ivuxolimab.

DNA of the CDR3: TGTGCCAGCAGTTCCCGGGACGGCGCCTACGAGCAGTACTTC. The encoded protein is CASSSRDGAYEQYF. V gene TRBV27 combines with J gene TRBJ2-7; tentatively, D is TRBD1 or TRBD2 (5 bases each). Germline loops: CDR1 MNHEY, CDR2 SMNVEV (reference sequence). The CDR3 covers 14 residues. The germline V and J ends were trimmed by 4 bases and 2 bases, with 12 bases remaining between them.